These 5 T cell receptor beta chains came from one sample sequenced in a study of cytomegalovirus exposure and HLA in healthy donors. A multiplex PCR was run with 60 Vbeta primers and 13 Jbeta primers. Some clones are missing from TCRdb's copy, which holds only in-frame ones; the method was immunoSEQ multiplex PCR. The sample records over 150,000 clones, roughly nine tenths being singletons. Input material: PBMCs. The receptors originated from a girl under three years old in good health and CMV-seronegative.

This chain connects TRBV27 to TRBJ1-6; 8 nucleotides line up with TRBD1. The CDR3 consists of 14 residues. The junction had 4 bases not matched to a gene; V was cut back by 5 bases and J by 7 bases. Germline V lookup: CDR1 MNHEY, CDR2 SMNVEV (reference sequence). In DNA form, the CDR3 reads TGTGCCAGCAGTACGACAGGGGTCAATTCACCCCTCCACTTT. Translation: CASSTTGVNSPLHF.

This chain connects TRBV4-2 to TRBJ2-4; tentatively, D is TRBD2 (5 bases). With 4 bases removed from V and 2 bases from J, the gap between germline ends came to 12 bases. Germline assignment: CDR1 LGHNA and CDR2 YNFKEQ. The CDR3 length is 15 residues. In DNA, the CDR3 is TGTGCCAGCAGCCCTCCCGGGGTGACCAAAAACATTCAGTACTTC. Protein product: CASSPPGVTKNIQYF.

V gene TRBV7-8 combines with J gene TRBJ1-2; the match to TRBD1 covers 8 bases. The CDR3 is made up of 14 amino acids. CDR1 SGHVS and CDR2 FQNEAQ come from the germline V gene. Trimming at V came to 4 bases and at J to 6 bases, leaving 7 bases not matched to a gene. CDR3 sequence: CASSYWTGSDGYTF. CDR3 sequence (DNA): TGTGCCAGCAGCTACTGGACAGGGTCCGATGGCTACACCTTC.

This clone was observed a few times. The rearrangement joins TRBV4-1 to TRBJ2-1; D is ambiguous. The V end lost 4 bases, the J end lost 5 bases, and 24 bases lay between the germline ends. The CDR3 contains 18 residues. Germline V gives CDR1 MGHRA, CDR2 YSYEKL. The CDR3 DNA follows: TGCGCCAGCAGCCTCCTACCACAGAAACTGGCTCCTGACAATGAGCAGTTCTTC. This sequence encodes CASSLLPQKLAPDNEQFF.

This rearrangement joins TRBV19 to TRBJ2-7, with TRBD1 matching over 11 bases. This CDR3 is 15 amino acids long. Per germline, CDR1 LNHDA and CDR2 SQIVND (reference sequence). The V segment lost 1 base and the J segment 3 bases; nucleotides outside the gene matches: 2. CDR3 sequence reads: CASSIGGTGGYEQYF. The CDR3 nucleotides read TGTGCCAGTAGTATAGGGGGGACAGGGGGCTACGAGCAGTACTTC. Full variable domain (remainder filled in from reference TRBV19 and TRBJ2-7): DGGITQSPKYLFRKEGQNVTLSCEQNLNHDAMYWYRQDPGQGLRLIYYSQIVNDFQKGDIAEGYSVSREKKESFPLTVTSAQKNPTAFYLCASSIGGTGGYEQYFGPGTRLTVT.